These 13 T cell receptor beta chains were all obtained from the same sample, sequenced in a study of cytomegalovirus exposure and HLA in healthy donors. Vbeta (60) and Jbeta (13) primers were used in the PCR. Data came from immunoSEQ multiplex PCR; TCRdb stores just in-frame clones and leaves some out. The sample holds 150,000 to 200,000 clones, about 77% seen once. The sample comprised PBMCs. The receptors shown here come from a female donor in good health and CMV-seronegative.

The chain uses TRBV25-1 and TRBJ1-1; D possibly corresponds to TRBD1 (6 bases). Germline CDR1 MGHDK, CDR2 SYGVNS. The CDR3 is 14 residues long. V lost 4 bases, J lost 7 bases, and 16 bases lay in between. Written as DNA, the CDR3 is TGTGCCAGCAGTGTCGGGGGGGCGCGGGGTGAAGCTTTCTTT. Amino acid sequence: CASSVGGARGEAFF.

The rearrangement joins TRBV19 to TRBJ2-2; 8 bases are a match to TRBD1. This CDR3 has 14 amino acids. The germline V gene encodes CDR1 LNHDA and CDR2 SQIVND (reference sequence). The junction had 6 bases not matched to a gene; V was cut back by 9 bases and J by 3 bases. The DNA of the CDR3 is TGTGCCAGCCACAACAGGGGGGACACCGGGGAGCTGTTTTTT. Its translation is CASHNRGDTGELFF.

V and J are TRBV7-6 and TRBJ2-3; TRBD2 might be the D (6 bases). Germline V gene data show CDR1 as SGHVS and CDR2 as FNYEAQ. V was clipped by 1 base and J by 0 bases, with 14 bases between them. The CDR3 loop spans 17 amino acids. CDR3 region: CASSLEGTGTSTDTQYF. The DNA for the CDR3 is TGTGCCAGCAGCTTAGAGGGGACTGGGACTAGCACAGATACGCAGTATTTT.

This clone has only a few counts. An end of the junction does not agree with germline; a read error may underlie this. V usage is TRBV27 and J usage is TRBJ2-1, with TRBD2 identical over 7 bases. CDR3 length: 13 amino acids. Per the germline V gene, CDR1 is MNHEY and CDR2 is SMNVEV (reference sequence). DNA for the CDR3: TGTGCCAGCGGCCGGAGGGACTACGATGAGCAGTTCTTC. Amino acid sequence: CASGRRDYDEQFF.

This chain joins TRBV29-1 and TRBJ1-5; D is possibly TRBD1 (6 bases). The CDR3 contains 14 residues. Between the trimmed V and J ends, which lost 5 bases and 7 bases, there was a span of 18 bases. CDR1 and CDR2 (germline): SQVTM, ANQGSEA. The CDR3 is CSVLITGSGQPQHF. The CDR3 region has the DNA TGCAGCGTTTTGATTACAGGGTCGGGGCAGCCCCAGCATTTT.

J is TRBJ1-6 and V is TRBV23-1; 8 bases are shared with TRBD1. TRBV23-1 is annotated as an ORF whose role is uncertain. This CDR3 comprises 15 residues. V lost 3 bases and J lost 7; bases outside the gene matches: 5. CDR3 DNA: TGCGCCAGCAGTCACCCGGACAGGGAGAATTCACCCCTCCACTTT. This gives the protein CASSHPDRENSPLHF.

V and J are TRBV6-1 and TRBJ1-5; 7 positions agree with TRBD1. The CDR3 loop spans 16 amino acids. J lost 4 bases, V lost 1 base, and 7 bases had no gene match. CDR1 and CDR2 (germline): MNHNS, SASEGT. The CDR3 DNA reads as TGTGCCAGCAGTGAAGGGCAGGGGGTACGTAATCAGCCCCAGCATTTT. Protein: CASSEGQGVRNQPQHF.

J is TRBJ2-3 and V is TRBV21-1; TRBD1 is the table's D call and was not checked against the DNA. TRBV21-1 is tagged as a pseudogene. CDR3 length: 17 amino acids. The CDR3 loop is CASRPGQGTSSTDTQYF. DNA of the CDR3: TGTGCCAGCAGACCGGGACAGGGAACCTCTAGCACAGATACGCAGTATTTT.

The chain combines TRBV5-1 with TRBJ1-4, with 10 bases matching TRBD1. With 4 bases clipped from V and 7 bases from J, the junction kept 4 bases outside the gene matches. From germline, CDR1 is SGHRS and CDR2 YFSETQ. The CDR3 sequence is 14 residues long. The CDR3 DNA is TGCGCCAGCAGCGGGGGACAGGGGAGTGAAAAACTGTTTTTT. Translation: CASSGGQGSEKLFF.

This clone has just one count. The J gene is TRBJ2-6, the V gene TRBV15, with 7 bases identical to TRBD1. The junction had 6 bases not matched to a gene; V was cut back by 1 base and J by 3 bases. This CDR3 has 17 amino acids. Germline values: CDR1 LNHNV, CDR2 YYDKDF (reference sequence). CDR3 nucleotides: TGTGCCACCAGCAGAGGAGGGGGCGCAGGTGGGGCCAACGTCCTGACTTTC. Protein sequence: CATSRGGGAGGANVLTF.

V gene TRBV19 combines with J gene TRBJ1-1, with TRBD1 matching over 7 bases. With V trimmed by 3 bases and J by 4 bases, 11 bases remained unmatched. The CDR3 sequence is 16 residues long. In germline, CDR1 is LNHDA, CDR2 SQIVND (reference sequence). The CDR3 bases are TGTGCCAGTAGTATTGGGGCCAGGGGGTTCGTCACTGAAGCTTTCTTT. This sequence encodes CASSIGARGFVTEAFF.

V is TRBV9 and J is TRBJ1-2; D possibly corresponds to TRBD1 (5 bases). V lost 7 bases and J lost 2, with 12 bases in between. CDR3 length equals 13 residues. CDR1 is SGDLS and CDR2 is YYNGEE in the germline V gene. CDR3 coding DNA: TGTGCCAGCTCCAGGGAGGGGAACTATGGCTACACCTTC. This gives the protein CASSREGNYGYTF.

V is TRBV19 and J is TRBJ2-2; the match to TRBD2 covers 9 bases. This CDR3 is 16 amino acids long. Germline V gene data show CDR1 as LNHDA and CDR2 as SQIVND (reference sequence). V trimming: 4 bases; J trimming: 4 bases; junction bases outside the gene matches: 7. This CDR3 is CASSTPRTSVTGELFF. CDR3 DNA sequence: TGTGCCAGTAGTACGCCCCGGACTAGCGTCACCGGGGAGCTGTTTTTT.